This T cell receptor beta chain was sequenced for a study of tumor and adjacent non-tumor tissue in lung cancer. Across the whole study: About 4.17 million productive TCRbeta reads were obtained per sample on average.

In regard to this clonotype: The germline gene is not matched at one end of the junction; a read error may be the cause.

The library came from three nested PCR rounds adapted from ARM-PCR protocols. TCRdb reprocessed the multiplex PCR reads via MiXCR and lists one record per CDR3 protein. The data show fewer than 120,000 distinct CDR3 sequences, roughly 84% seen once. The CDR3 totals 15 residues. The template was RNA from unsorted bulk tissue. The origin of this receptor is a man aged 70-80 years with non-small cell lung cancer. V gene TRBV12-3 or TRBV12-4 combines with J gene TRBJ2-7, with TRBD2 matching 12 bases. The sample consisted of lung tumor tissue. CDR3 in amino acids: CAGSTTSGGTYKQYF. The CDR3 bases are TGTGCCGGCAGCACGACTAGCGGGGGAACCTACAAGCAGTACTTC.